These 20 T cell receptor beta chains were sequenced from one sample in a study of blood T cell repertoires in COVID-19. Profiled with immunoSEQ multiplex PCR; TCRdb holds only in-frame clones, not every one. The sample carries about 150,000 clones, approximately 84% recorded once. The source material was PBMCs or T cells enriched from blood (not recorded which). These receptors all stem from a woman between 50 and 59 years old with acute COVID-19.

J is TRBJ1-2 and V is TRBV12-3 or TRBV12-4; D unresolved. The CDR3 covers 13 residues. Between the trimmed V and J ends, which lost 7 bases and 1 base, there was a span of 10 bases. The CDR3 sequence is CASTLRGNYGYTF. In DNA form, the CDR3 reads TGTGCCAGCACCCTTCGGGGTAACTATGGCTACACCTTC.

The chain joins TRBV5-4 to TRBJ2-1; D possibly corresponds to TRBD1 (6 bases). Germline CDR1 is SGHNT and CDR2 is YYREEE (reference sequence). The CDR3 consists of 15 residues. Trimming took off 2 bases at V and 10 bases at J, with 19 bases between the two ends. The CDR3 is CASSFARRNQGEQFF. In DNA, the CDR3 is TGTGCCAGCAGCTTTGCTAGGCGGAACCAGGGGGAGCAGTTCTTC.

The chain has TRBV19 and TRBJ2-7; 7 nucleotides match TRBD2. The CDR3 is 15 amino acids. Trimming cost V 2 bases and J 2 bases; bases outside gene matches: 6. The V gene's germline CDR1 is LNHDA and CDR2 SQIVND (reference sequence). CDR3 coding DNA: TGTGCCAGTAGTATAAGTAGGGGAGGGGCCTACGAGCAGTACTTC. It is translated as CASSISRGGAYEQYF.

This clone was observed a few times. J is TRBJ2-1 and V is TRBV14; 16 positions agree with TRBD2. There are 23 residues in the CDR3. V was pared by 3 bases and J by 1 base, with 18 bases of the junction left unmatched. The germline gives CDR1 SGHDN, CDR2 FVKESK. DNA of the CDR3: TGTGCCAGCAGCCATCGTCGGACCTCCGGGACTAGCGGGAGGGAAGGGTCCTACAATGAGCAGTTCTTC. Protein sequence: CASSHRRTSGTSGREGSYNEQFF. The variable domain in full, with the rest retrieved from reference TRBV14 and TRBJ2-1, is EAGVTQFPSHSVIEKGQTVTLRCDPISGHDNLYWYRRVMGKEIKFLLHFVKESKQDESGMPNNRFLAERTGGTYSTLKVQPAELEDSGVYFCASSHRRTSGTSGREGSYNEQFFGPGTRLTVL.

The genes are TRBV13 and TRBJ2-3; the D gene is possibly TRBD2 (6 bases). The germline CDR1 and CDR2 sequences are PRHDT and FYEKMQ (reference sequence). The CDR3 is 15 amino acids. The V gene lost 1 base and the J gene lost 3 bases, with 11 bases spanning the gap. CDR3 protein: CASSLAGVATDTQYF. The CDR3 region has the DNA TGTGCCAGCAGCTTAGCGGGAGTCGCAACAGATACGCAGTATTTT.

The J gene is TRBJ2-7, the V gene TRBV27, with TRBD2 identical over 11 bases. The CDR3 totals 15 residues. V lost 4 bases, J lost 3 bases, and 5 bases stayed unmatched. The germline V gene encodes CDR1 MNHEY and CDR2 SMNVEV (reference sequence). CDR3 coding DNA: TGTGCCAGCAGTTCTACTAGCGGGAGAGGCTACGAGCAGTACTTC. Protein: CASSSTSGRGYEQYF.

This clone was counted only a few times. J is TRBJ1-1 and V is TRBV7-2, with D perhaps TRBD1 (5 bases). The germline gives CDR1 SGHTA, CDR2 FQGNSA. The CDR3 has 14 residues. V was pared by 8 bases and J by 0 bases, with 13 bases between. The CDR3 loop reads CASCKQALNTEAFF. CDR3 coding DNA: TGTGCCAGCTGTAAACAGGCCCTGAACACTGAAGCTTTCTTT.

This sequence joins TRBV19 and TRBJ2-7; a possible D gene is TRBD1 (6 bases). The germline V and J ends were trimmed by 5 bases and 2 bases, with 10 bases remaining between them. Germline V lookup: CDR1 LNHDA, CDR2 SQIVND (reference sequence). The CDR3 has 13 residues. The CDR3 coding sequence is TGTGCCAGTAGTGCAGGGGTTACCTACGAGCAGTACTTC. Its translation is CASSAGVTYEQYF.

This sequence joins TRBV7-9 and TRBJ2-7; D is unclear. V lost 1 base and J 0 bases, leaving 7 bases between the germline ends. Per the germline V gene, CDR1 is SEHNR and CDR2 is FQNEAQ (reference sequence). The CDR3 loop spans 14 amino acids. This CDR3 reads CASSLGASSYEQYF. The CDR3 DNA sequence: TGTGCCAGCAGCTTAGGGGCCAGCTCCTACGAGCAGTACTTC.

The J gene is TRBJ2-7, the V gene TRBV3-1 (or the pseudogene TRBV3-2), with 8 bases lining up with TRBD2. Germline V gives CDR1 LGHDT, CDR2 YNNKEL (reference sequence). This CDR3 is 14 amino acids long. V trimming: 4 bases; J trimming: 6 bases; junction bases outside the gene matches: 8. The CDR3 DNA sequence: TGTGCCAGCAGCCCCACGGGAGGGTTAGGCGAGCAGTACTTC. Its protein is CASSPTGGLGEQYF.

The DNA of the CDR3 is TGTGCCAGCAGCTCCGGACAGGGTCCTGGCACTGAAGCTTTCTTT. This translates into CASSSGQGPGTEAFF. The chain is built from TRBV7-3 and TRBJ1-1, with 8 bases that match TRBD1. The CDR3 covers 15 residues. Germline V gives CDR1 SGHTA, CDR2 FQGTGA. Germline trimming cut 4 bases from V and 4 bases from J; bases unmatched to any gene: 8.

The chain combines TRBV24-1 with TRBJ2-2; D not certain. V was cut by 4 bases and J by 8 bases, with 10 bases left in between. This CDR3 spans 13 amino acids. Germline-derived CDR1 and CDR2 are KGHDR and SFDVKD. The CDR3, as DNA: TGTGCCACCAGTGACGGCTCGGGTGGGGAGCTGTTTTTT. Translation gives CATSDGSGGELFF.

The chain joins TRBV7-8 to TRBJ2-6; the D gene is possibly TRBD1 (6 bases). The V end lost 5 bases, the J end lost 0 bases, and 17 bases lay between the germline ends. The V gene's germline CDR1 is SGHVS and CDR2 FQNEAQ. This CDR3 is built from 18 residues. The CDR3: CASSRLQGTSSGANVLTF. The CDR3 DNA is TGTGCCAGCAGCCGCCTACAGGGTACTAGCTCTGGGGCCAACGTCCTGACTTTC.

The chain carries TRBV15 and TRBJ2-7, with 13 bases aligning to TRBD2. Trimming cost V 3 bases and J 5 bases; bases outside gene matches: 4. CDR1 is LNHNV and CDR2 is YYDKDF in the germline V gene (reference sequence). This CDR3 is built from 15 residues. CDR3 bases: TGTGCCACCAGCAGGCGACTAGCGGGAGGCAACGAGCAGTACTTC. Amino acids: CATSRRLAGGNEQYF.

V is TRBV7-9 and J is TRBJ2-1; a weak D match, TRBD2 (6 bases). The V gene's germline CDR1 is SEHNR and CDR2 FQNEAQ (reference sequence). The CDR3 is 15 amino acids. V lost 1 base to trimming and J lost 5 bases, with 12 bases between them. The CDR3 region is CASSLGGAGHNEQFF. As DNA, the CDR3 is TGTGCCAGCAGCTTAGGTGGCGCGGGACACAATGAGCAGTTCTTC.

J is TRBJ2-3 and V is TRBV28, with 10 bases lining up with TRBD2. Trimming at V came to 6 bases and at J to 9 bases, leaving 15 bases not matched to a gene. CDR1 MDHEN and CDR2 SYDVKM come from the germline V gene. The CDR3 loop spans 16 amino acids. The CDR3 loop is CASRGLADITQITQYF. CDR3 coding DNA: TGTGCCAGCAGAGGACTAGCGGATATTACACAGATAACGCAGTATTTT.

The sample holds a few counts of this clone. The rearrangement joins TRBV11-2 to TRBJ1-1, with unresolved D. The CDR3 runs to 14 residues. V lost 5 bases and J lost 4, with 14 bases in between. In germline, CDR1 is SGHAT, CDR2 FQNNGV. CDR3 in amino acids: CASSPRGGSTEAFF. For the CDR3, the DNA is TGTGCCAGCAGCCCAAGAGGAGGGTCCACTGAAGCTTTCTTT.

The rearrangement joins TRBV7-2 to TRBJ1-4, with 9 bases that match TRBD1. V dropped 5 bases and J dropped 8; count of bases not matched to a gene: 12. Germline CDR1 SGHTA, CDR2 FQGNSA. The CDR3 has 16 residues. CDR3 sequence: CASSPNRDRAGEKLFF. The CDR3 DNA sequence: TGTGCCAGCAGCCCCAACCGGGACAGGGCTGGAGAAAAACTGTTTTTT.

The chain is built from TRBV5-1 and TRBJ2-7, with TRBD2 matching 7 bases. V trimming: 0 bases; J trimming: 7 bases; junction bases outside the gene matches: 4. CDR3 length: 13 residues. Germline V gene sequence: CDR1 SGHRS, CDR2 YFSETQ. The CDR3 protein is CASSLGLAGEQYF. The CDR3, as DNA: TGCGCCAGCAGCTTGGGACTAGCTGGGGAGCAGTACTTC.

The chain combines TRBV28 with TRBJ1-3, with TRBD1 matching 11 bases. J gave up 6 bases and V 3 bases, and 7 bases lay outside the gene matches. CDR1 is MDHEN, CDR2 SYDVKM, per germline. This CDR3 comprises 16 residues. The chain's CDR3 is CASSLSGQGDINTIYF. Written as DNA, the CDR3 is TGTGCCAGCAGTTTGTCGGGACAGGGGGATATAAACACCATATATTTT. Using reference TRBV28 and TRBJ1-3 for the parts outside the CDR3, the full variable domain is DVKVTQSSRYLVKRTGEKVFLECVQDMDHENMFWYRQDPGLGLRLIYFSYDVKMKEKGDIPEGYSVSREKKERFSLILESASTNQTSMYLCASSLSGQGDINTIYFGEGSWLTVV.